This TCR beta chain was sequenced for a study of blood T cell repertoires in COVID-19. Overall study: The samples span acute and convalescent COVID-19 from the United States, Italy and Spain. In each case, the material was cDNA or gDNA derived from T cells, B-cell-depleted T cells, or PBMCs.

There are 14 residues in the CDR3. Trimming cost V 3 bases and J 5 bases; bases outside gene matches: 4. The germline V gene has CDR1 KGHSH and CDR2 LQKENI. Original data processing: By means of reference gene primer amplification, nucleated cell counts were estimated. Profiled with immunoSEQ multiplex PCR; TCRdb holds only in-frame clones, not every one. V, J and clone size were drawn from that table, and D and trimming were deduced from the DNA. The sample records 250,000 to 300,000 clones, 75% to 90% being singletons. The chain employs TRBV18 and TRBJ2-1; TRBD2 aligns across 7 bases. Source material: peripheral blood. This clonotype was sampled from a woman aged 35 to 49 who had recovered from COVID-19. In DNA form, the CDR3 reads TGTGCCAGCTCACCGGCTAGCGGAAACAATGAGCAGTTCTTC. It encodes CASSPASGNNEQFF.